This T cell receptor beta chain was identified during a study of blood T cells in healthy people across ages. Across the whole study: Capture by template switching was about one barcoded beta molecule per two T cells.

Samples had at least 6.5 million PBMCs isolated from them. Sample-barcoded 5' priming and a J-beta primer mix drove a second PCR of roughly 6 to 12 cycles. A template-switch adaptor containing 12 random nucleotides labeled each cDNA molecule. In TCRdb, the 5' RACE reads were re-called with MiXCR into one record per CDR3 protein. The sample has some 730,000 distinct CDR3 sequences, about 24% seen once; the top ten hold less than 25%. Broader study findings: Across samples, TCR beta diversity tracked strongly with naive T cell percentage.

The CDR3 runs 15 residues. Trimming left V 0 bases short and J 7 bases short, with 13 bases between. Germline V gene data show CDR1 as SGHRS and CDR2 as YFSETQ. This clonotype was seen a handful of times. Its antigen is currently unknown. This chain uses TRBV5-1 with TRBJ2-2; no clear D. The sequencing sample was made of blood. The receptor was derived from a man in his 70s in good health. The CDR3 DNA follows: TGCGCCAGCAGCTTGGCATCCCCCTTGGTCGGGGAGCTGTTTTTT. Amino acid sequence: CASSLASPLVGELFF.